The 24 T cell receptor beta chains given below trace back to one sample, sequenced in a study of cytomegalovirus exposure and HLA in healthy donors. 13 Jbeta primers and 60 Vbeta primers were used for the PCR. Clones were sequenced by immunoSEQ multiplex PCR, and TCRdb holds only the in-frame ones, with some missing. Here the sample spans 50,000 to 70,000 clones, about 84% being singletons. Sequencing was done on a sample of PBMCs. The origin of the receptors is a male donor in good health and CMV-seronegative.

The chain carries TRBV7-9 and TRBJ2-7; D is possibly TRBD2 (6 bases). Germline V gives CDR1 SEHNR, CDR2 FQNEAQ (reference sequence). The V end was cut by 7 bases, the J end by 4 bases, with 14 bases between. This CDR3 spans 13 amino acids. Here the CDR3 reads CASTSAGLYEQYF. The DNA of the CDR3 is TGTGCCAGCACCTCCGCGGGGTTGTACGAGCAGTACTTC.

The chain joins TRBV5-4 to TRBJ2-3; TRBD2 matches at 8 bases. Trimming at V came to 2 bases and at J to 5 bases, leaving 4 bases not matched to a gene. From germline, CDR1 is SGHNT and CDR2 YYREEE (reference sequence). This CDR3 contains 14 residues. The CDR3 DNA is TGTGCCAGCAGCTTTAGCGGGGCGCGAGATACGCAGTATTTT. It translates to CASSFSGARDTQYF.

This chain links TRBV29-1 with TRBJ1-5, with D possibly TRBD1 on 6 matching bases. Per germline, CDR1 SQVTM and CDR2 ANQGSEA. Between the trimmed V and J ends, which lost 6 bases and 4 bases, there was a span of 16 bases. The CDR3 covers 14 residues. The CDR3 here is CSVAFGQMNQPQHF. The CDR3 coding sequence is TGCAGCGTAGCCTTCGGACAGATGAATCAGCCCCAGCATTTT.

The DNA of the CDR3 is TGCGCCAGCAGCCAATCCTTAGGGGGGAACACTGAAGCTTTCTTT. The encoded protein is CASSQSLGGNTEAFF. The chain employs TRBV4-3 and TRBJ1-1, with a possible D match to TRBD1 (6 bases). The V gene lost 2 bases and the J gene lost 1 base, with 11 bases spanning the gap. Germline CDR1 reads LGHNA; CDR2 reads YSLEER. This CDR3 is built from 15 residues.

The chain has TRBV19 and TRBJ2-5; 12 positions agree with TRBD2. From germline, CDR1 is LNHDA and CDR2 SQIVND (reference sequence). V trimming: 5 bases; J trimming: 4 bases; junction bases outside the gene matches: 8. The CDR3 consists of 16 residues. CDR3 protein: CASSGTSGGRGETQYF. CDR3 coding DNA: TGTGCCAGTAGTGGAACTAGCGGGGGGCGGGGAGAGACCCAGTACTTC.

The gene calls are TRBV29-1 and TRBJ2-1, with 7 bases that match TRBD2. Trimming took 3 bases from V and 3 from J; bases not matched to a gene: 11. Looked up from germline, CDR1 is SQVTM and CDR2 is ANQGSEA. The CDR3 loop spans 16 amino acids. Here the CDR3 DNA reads TGCAGCGTTGATGGGAATGGGGGGGATTTCTACAATGAGCAGTTCTTC. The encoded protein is CSVDGNGGDFYNEQFF.

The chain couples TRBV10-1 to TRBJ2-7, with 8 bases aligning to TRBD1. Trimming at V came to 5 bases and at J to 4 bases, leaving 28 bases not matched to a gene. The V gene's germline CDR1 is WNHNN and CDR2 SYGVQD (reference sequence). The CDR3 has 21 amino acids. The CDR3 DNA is TGCGCCAGCAGTAACCAAAGAGCCGGTAGCCCTTGCGAGACAGGGGTGTACGAGCAGTACTTC. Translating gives CASSNQRAGSPCETGVYEQYF.

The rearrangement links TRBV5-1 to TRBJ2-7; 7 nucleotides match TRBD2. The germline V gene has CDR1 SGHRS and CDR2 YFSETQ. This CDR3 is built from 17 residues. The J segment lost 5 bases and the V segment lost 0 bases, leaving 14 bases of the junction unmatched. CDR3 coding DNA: TGCGCCAGCAGCTTGGTCCTGGGACCGGGAGGTTCGGACGAGCAGTACTTC. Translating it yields CASSLVLGPGGSDEQYF.

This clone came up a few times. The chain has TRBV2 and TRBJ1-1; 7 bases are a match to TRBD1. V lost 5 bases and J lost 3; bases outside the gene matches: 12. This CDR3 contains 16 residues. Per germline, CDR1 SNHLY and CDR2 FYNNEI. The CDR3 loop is CASSTRVRQGDTEAFF. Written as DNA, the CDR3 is TGTGCCAGCAGTACCCGAGTCAGACAGGGTGACACTGAAGCTTTCTTT.

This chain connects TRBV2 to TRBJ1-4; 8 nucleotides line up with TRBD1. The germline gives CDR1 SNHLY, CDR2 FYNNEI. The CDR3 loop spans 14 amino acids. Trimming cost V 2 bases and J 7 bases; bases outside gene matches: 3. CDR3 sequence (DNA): TGTGCCAGCAGTGAACAGGGGGCGCGTGAAAAACTGTTTTTT. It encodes CASSEQGAREKLFF.

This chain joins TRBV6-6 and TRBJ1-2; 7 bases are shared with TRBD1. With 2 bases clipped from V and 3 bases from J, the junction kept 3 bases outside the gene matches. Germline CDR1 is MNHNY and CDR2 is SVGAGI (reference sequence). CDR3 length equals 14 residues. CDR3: CASSYEGAYYGYTF. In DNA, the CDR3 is TGTGCCAGCAGTTACGAGGGGGCGTACTATGGCTACACCTTC.

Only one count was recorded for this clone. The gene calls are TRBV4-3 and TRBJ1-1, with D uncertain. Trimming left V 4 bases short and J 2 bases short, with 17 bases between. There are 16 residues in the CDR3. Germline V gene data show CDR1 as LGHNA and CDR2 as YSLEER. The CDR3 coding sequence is TGCGCCAGCAGCCCCTGGCCCCACGGGGAAAACACTGAAGCTTTCTTT. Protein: CASSPWPHGENTEAFF.

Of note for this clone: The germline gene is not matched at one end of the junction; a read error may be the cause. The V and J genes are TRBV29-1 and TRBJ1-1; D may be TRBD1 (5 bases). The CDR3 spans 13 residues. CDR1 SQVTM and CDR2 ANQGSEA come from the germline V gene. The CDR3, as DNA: TGCAGCGCTGAACAGGTAATGAACACTGAAGCTTTCTTT. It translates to CSAEQVMNTEAFF.

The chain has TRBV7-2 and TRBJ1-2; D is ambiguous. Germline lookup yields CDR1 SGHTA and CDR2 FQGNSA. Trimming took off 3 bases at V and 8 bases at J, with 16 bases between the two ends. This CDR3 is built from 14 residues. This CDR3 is CASSFGGTPHGYTF. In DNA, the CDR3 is TGTGCCAGCAGCTTCGGCGGCACCCCGCACGGCTACACCTTC.

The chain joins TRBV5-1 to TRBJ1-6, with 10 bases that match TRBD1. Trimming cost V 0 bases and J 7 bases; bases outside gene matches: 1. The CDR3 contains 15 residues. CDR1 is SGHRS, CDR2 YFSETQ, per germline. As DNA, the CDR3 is TGCGCCAGCAGCTTGGGGGACAGGGGAAATTCACCCCTCCACTTT. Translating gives CASSLGDRGNSPLHF.

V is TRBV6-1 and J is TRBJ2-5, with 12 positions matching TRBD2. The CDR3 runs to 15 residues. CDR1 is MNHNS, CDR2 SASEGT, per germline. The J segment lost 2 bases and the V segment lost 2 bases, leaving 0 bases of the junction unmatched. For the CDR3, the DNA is TGTGCCAGCAGTGAACTAGCGGGGGGGCAAGAGACCCAGTACTTC. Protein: CASSELAGGQETQYF.

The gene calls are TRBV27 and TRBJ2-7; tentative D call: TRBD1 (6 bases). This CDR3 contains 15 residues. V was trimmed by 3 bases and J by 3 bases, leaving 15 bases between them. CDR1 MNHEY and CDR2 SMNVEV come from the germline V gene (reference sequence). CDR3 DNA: TGTGCCAGCAGTTTGGCCCTTGACAGGCACTACGAGCAGTACTTC. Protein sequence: CASSLALDRHYEQYF.

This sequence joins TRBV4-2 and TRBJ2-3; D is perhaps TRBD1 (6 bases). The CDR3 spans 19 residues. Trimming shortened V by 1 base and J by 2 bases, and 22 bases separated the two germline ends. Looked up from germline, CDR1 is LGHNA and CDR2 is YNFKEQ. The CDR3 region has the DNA TGTGCCAGCAGCCAAGGGGTGGGGGCCACAACACTGCCCACAGATACGCAGTATTTT. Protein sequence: CASSQGVGATTLPTDTQYF.

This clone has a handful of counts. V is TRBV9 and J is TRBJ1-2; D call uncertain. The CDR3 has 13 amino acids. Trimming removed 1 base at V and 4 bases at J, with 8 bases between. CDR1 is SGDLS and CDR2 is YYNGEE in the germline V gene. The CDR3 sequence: CASSVIGGYGYTF. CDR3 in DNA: TGTGCCAGCAGCGTAATTGGCGGCTATGGCTACACCTTC.

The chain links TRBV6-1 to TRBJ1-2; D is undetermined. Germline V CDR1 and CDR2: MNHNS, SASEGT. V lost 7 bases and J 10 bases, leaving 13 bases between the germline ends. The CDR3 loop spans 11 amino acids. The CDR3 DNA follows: TGTGCCAGCACAGACTTGGCGGACTACACCTTC. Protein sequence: CASTDLADYTF.

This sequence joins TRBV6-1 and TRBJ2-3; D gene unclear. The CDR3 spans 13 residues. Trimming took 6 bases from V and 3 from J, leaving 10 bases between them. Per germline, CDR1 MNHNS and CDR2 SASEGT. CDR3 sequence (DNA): TGTGCCAGCAGCGAATCAGGAACAGATACGCAGTATTTT. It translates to CASSESGTDTQYF.

This CDR3 is CASSHRRSTDTQYF. Here the CDR3 DNA reads TGCGCCAGCAGCCACCGGAGAAGCACAGATACGCAGTATTTT. The chain couples TRBV4-1 to TRBJ2-3; D gene unclear. CDR3 length: 14 amino acids. V was cut by 3 bases and J by 0 bases, with 7 bases left in between. Germline loops: CDR1 MGHRA, CDR2 YSYEKL.

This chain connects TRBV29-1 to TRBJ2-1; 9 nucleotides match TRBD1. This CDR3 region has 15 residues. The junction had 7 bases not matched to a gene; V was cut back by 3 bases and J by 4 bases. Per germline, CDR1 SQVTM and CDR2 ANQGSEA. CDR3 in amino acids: CSVEGGTGFYNEQFF. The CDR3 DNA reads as TGCAGCGTTGAGGGAGGGACAGGGTTTTACAATGAGCAGTTCTTC.

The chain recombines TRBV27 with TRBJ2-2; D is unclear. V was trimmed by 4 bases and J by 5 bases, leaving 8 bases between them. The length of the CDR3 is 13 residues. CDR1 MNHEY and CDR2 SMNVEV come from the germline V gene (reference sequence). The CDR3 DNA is TGTGCCAGCAGTTGGCAGATAACCGGGGAGCTGTTTTTT. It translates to CASSWQITGELFF.